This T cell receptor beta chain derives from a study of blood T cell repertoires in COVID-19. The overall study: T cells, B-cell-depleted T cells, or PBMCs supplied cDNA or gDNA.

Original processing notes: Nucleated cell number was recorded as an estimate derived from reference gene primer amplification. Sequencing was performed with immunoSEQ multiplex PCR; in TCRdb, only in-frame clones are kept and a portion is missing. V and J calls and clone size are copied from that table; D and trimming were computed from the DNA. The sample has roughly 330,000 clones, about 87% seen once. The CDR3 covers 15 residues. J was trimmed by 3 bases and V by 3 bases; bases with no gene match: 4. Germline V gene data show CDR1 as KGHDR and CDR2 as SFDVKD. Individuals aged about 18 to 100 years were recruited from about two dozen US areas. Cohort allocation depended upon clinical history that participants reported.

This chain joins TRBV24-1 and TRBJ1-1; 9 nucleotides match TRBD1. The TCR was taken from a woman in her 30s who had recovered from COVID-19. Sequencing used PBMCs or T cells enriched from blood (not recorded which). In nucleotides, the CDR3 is TGTGCCACCAGTGATCCGAGGACAGGGGACACTGAAGCTTTCTTT. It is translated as CATSDPRTGDTEAFF.